This T cell receptor (beta chain) came from a study of technical replicates of blood from a few donors (dated by TCRdb to 2016 to 2017). Library preparation employed the immunoSEQ multiplex PCR assay. Held by TCRdb, this immuneACCESS table contains in-frame sequences only and omits some clones. Under half of the omission traces to an unresolved V gene where checked; the cause of the rest is unknown. For this sample there are some 58,000 clones; 85% to 95% appear just once. In total, the top ten clones hold 0.2% to 0.25% of the sample. With regard to this clone: Its antigen remains unidentified. It has no much larger one-base neighbor in the sample; base qualities were not kept.

From a lookup of the germline V gene, CDR1 and CDR2 are MNHEY and SVGAGI. Cut back by 2 bases and 5 bases, the V and J ends lie 8 bases apart. From cysteine to phenylalanine, the CDR3 is 13 amino acids long. This entry keeps only the CDR3 DNA: 39 bases, framed from base 1. Sequencing input: T cells isolated from PBMCs. The TCR was taken from a human donor in good health. Recombination joined TRBV6-5 with TRBJ2-3; the D gene cannot be named for sure. The CDR3 corresponds to CASSYPPGDTQYF. The DNA sequence follows: TGTGCCAGCAGTTACCCCCCCGGAGATACGCAGTATTTT.